Below, 2 T cell receptor beta chains from the same sample are listed, as sequenced in a study of blood T cell repertoires in COVID-19. The assay was immunoSEQ multiplex PCR, and TCRdb's table has in-frame clones only and misses some. This table holds 130,000 to 150,000 clones, about 80% found once. Sequencing was carried out using peripheral blood. The receptors here all came from a man aged 55-75 years with acute or convalescent COVID-19.

The chain recombines TRBV5-1 with TRBJ2-5; the match to TRBD2 covers 7 bases. CDR1 is SGHRS and CDR2 is YFSETQ in the germline V gene. This CDR3 is built from 17 residues. The V and J ends lost 4 bases and 1 base, in that order; junction bases with no gene match: 13. CDR3: CASSTTLAGGPQETQYF. CDR3 nucleotide sequence: TGCGCCAGCAGCACCACTTTAGCGGGCGGTCCCCAAGAGACCCAGTACTTC.

This chain connects TRBV14 to TRBJ2-5; perhaps TRBD2 as D (6 bases). This CDR3 has 13 residues. Trimming left V 4 bases short and J 5 bases short, with 11 bases between. Germline V gives CDR1 SGHDN, CDR2 FVKESK. In DNA form, the CDR3 reads TGTGCCAGCAGCCGAAGCGGGTTGGAGACCCAGTACTTC. As protein: CASSRSGLETQYF. Complete variable domain (other parts from reference TRBV14 and TRBJ2-5): EAGVTQFPSHSVIEKGQTVTLRCDPISGHDNLYWYRRVMGKEIKFLLHFVKESKQDESGMPNNRFLAERTGGTYSTLKVQPAELEDSGVYFCASSRSGLETQYFGPGTRLLVL.